The T cell receptor beta chain described here comes from a study of cytomegalovirus exposure and HLA in healthy donors. About this clone itself: As yet, its antigen is unknown.

CDR1 and CDR2 (germline): SGHRS, YFSETQ. The CDR3 has 18 residues. The junction had 13 bases not matched to a gene; V was cut back by 4 bases and J by 0 bases. The PCR employed 60 Vbeta primers together with 13 Jbeta primers. Sequencing was performed with immunoSEQ multiplex PCR; in TCRdb, only in-frame clones are kept and a portion is missing. The profile shows 150,000 to 200,000 clones, less than 90% of them singletons. Study observations and caveats: Later work found that TCR association rates differed between HLA loci; DRB1 had the most and HLA-C the fewest.

The J gene is TRBJ1-1, the V gene TRBV5-1; 9 bases line up with TRBD1. Sequenced input: PBMCs. The receptor's source is a man under 40 in good health and CMV-seronegative. Written as DNA, the CDR3 is TGCGCCAGCAGCCTGGACGGGACAGGGACCGAAATGAACACTGAAGCTTTCTTT. It is translated as CASSLDGTGTEMNTEAFF. The full variable domain, its missing parts supplied by reference TRBV5-1 and TRBJ1-1, is KAGVTQTPRYLIKTRGQQVTLSCSPISGHRSVSWYQQTPGQGLQFLFEYFSETQRNKGNFPGRFSGRQFSNSRSEMNVSTLELGDSALYLCASSLDGTGTEMNTEAFFGQGTRLTVV.